These T cell receptor beta chains were read from a single sample in a study of beta chain features in type 1 diabetes. Repertoires were generated with immunoSEQ multiplex PCR, while TCRdb's copy carries only in-frame clones and drops some. The table lists around 280,000 clones, over 12% of them singletons, with roughly 0.015% in the top ten. Material for sequencing was naive CD4+ T cells from blood. Receptors originate from a man aged 18 to 30 with type 1 diabetes. Each CDR3 is given with its conserved first and last residue. A D gene is named only where the DNA matches it firmly. Rows may omit the clone size; those that give it use once, few, many or a size class.

V gene: TRBV9
D gene: TRBD2
J gene: TRBJ2-7
clone size: .
CDR3 protein: CASSVGRGGTYEQYF
CDR3 DNA: TGTGCCAGCAGCGTAGGGAGGGGAGGGACCTACGAGCAGTACTTC

V gene: TRBV7-9
D gene: TRBD2
J gene: TRBJ2-1
clone size: few
CDR3 protein: CASSERAGGKHNEQFF
CDR3 DNA: TGTGCCAGCAGCGAACGGGCCGGGGGGAAACACAATGAGCAGTTCTTC

V gene: TRBV13
D gene: TRBD2
J gene: TRBJ2-4
clone size: few
CDR3 protein: CASSPRIRTSGRGEDKNIQYF
CDR3 DNA: TGTGCCAGCAGCCCAAGAATTAGGACTAGCGGGAGAGGGGAAGACAAAAACATTCAGTACTTC

V gene: TRBV5-1
D gene: .
J gene: TRBJ2-7
clone size: few
CDR3 protein: CASSLGPTAKGSYEQYF
CDR3 DNA: TGCGCCAGCAGCTTGGGGCCGACAGCCAAGGGCTCCTACGAGCAGTACTTC

V gene: TRBV5-1
D gene: .
J gene: TRBJ2-1
clone size: few
CDR3 protein: CASSRDFSDNEQFF
CDR3 DNA: TGCGCCAGCAGCCGGGACTTTTCTGACAATGAGCAGTTCTTC

V gene: TRBV11-2
D gene: .
J gene: TRBJ2-3
clone size: .
CDR3 protein: CASSLRGGAGTDTQYF
CDR3 DNA: TGTGCCAGCAGCTTACGAGGGGGGGCGGGTACAGATACGCAGTATTTT

V gene: TRBV29-1
D gene: TRBD1
J gene: TRBJ1-2
clone size: few
CDR3 protein: CSAERGPVGIGQGSGYTF
CDR3 DNA: TGCAGCGCTGAAAGGGGGCCGGTGGGAATTGGACAGGGTAGTGGCTACACCTTC

V gene: TRBV29-1
D gene: .
J gene: TRBJ1-5
clone size: .
CDR3 protein: CSVGQGTQPQHF
CDR3 DNA: TGCAGCGTGGGGCAGGGAACACAGCCCCAGCATTTT

V gene: TRBV7-7
D gene: TRBD2
J gene: TRBJ2-5
clone size: .
CDR3 protein: CASSPRWSGVQTQYF
CDR3 DNA: TGTGCCAGCAGCCCCCGCTGGAGCGGGGTTCAGACCCAGTACTTC

V gene: TRBV7-2
D gene: TRBD1
J gene: TRBJ1-2
clone size: few
CDR3 protein: CAGTKTGAFQGGHYTF
CDR3 DNA: TGTGCCGGGACAAAGACAGGGGCCTTTCAGGGAGGACACTACACCTTC

V gene: TRBV30
D gene: .
J gene: TRBJ1-2
clone size: few
CDR3 protein: CAWSPERARYGYTF
CDR3 DNA: TGTGCCTGGAGCCCCGAGAGGGCCAGATATGGCTACACCTTC

V gene: TRBV30
D gene: TRBD1
J gene: TRBJ1-1
clone size: few
CDR3 protein: CACDRDRVDPRAFF
CDR3 DNA: TGTGCCTGCGATAGGGACAGGGTCGACCCTCGGGCTTTCTTT

V gene: TRBV5-1
D gene: .
J gene: TRBJ2-5
clone size: few
CDR3 protein: CASSLQGSETQYF
CDR3 DNA: TGCGCCAGCAGCTTACAGGGTTCCGAGACCCAGTACTTC

V gene: TRBV29-1
D gene: TRBD1
J gene: TRBJ1-1
clone size: few
CDR3 protein: CSGQGVRNLNTEAFF
CDR3 DNA: TGCAGCGGGCAGGGGGTCCGAAACTTGAACACTGAAGCTTTCTTT

V gene: TRBV2
D gene: TRBD1
J gene: TRBJ2-2
clone size: .
CDR3 protein: CASSGQGRTGELFF
CDR3 DNA: TGTGCCAGCAGCGGACAGGGGAGGACCGGGGAGCTGTTTTTT

V gene: TRBV27
D gene: .
J gene: TRBJ1-6
clone size: .
CDR3 protein: CASGLNGSPLHF
CDR3 DNA: TGTGCCAGCGGGCTGAACGGTTCACCCCTCCACTTT

V gene: TRBV28
D gene: .
J gene: TRBJ2-2
clone size: .
CDR3 protein: CASRTTGTGELFF
CDR3 DNA: TGTGCCAGCAGAACAACGGGGACCGGGGAGCTGTTTTTT

V gene: TRBV9
D gene: TRBD1
J gene: TRBJ2-7
clone size: .
CDR3 protein: CASSPRQGFHEQYF
CDR3 DNA: TGTGCCAGCAGCCCGCGACAGGGTTTCCACGAGCAGTACTTC

V gene: TRBV18
D gene: .
J gene: TRBJ2-2
clone size: .
CDR3 protein: CASSPFRTPNTGELFF
CDR3 DNA: TGTGCCAGCTCACCATTCAGGACACCAAACACCGGGGAGCTGTTTTTT

V gene: TRBV5-1
D gene: .
J gene: TRBJ2-4
clone size: few
CDR3 protein: CASSLLVSENIQYF
CDR3 DNA: TGCGCCAGCAGCTTGCTAGTGTCTGAAAACATTCAGTACTTC

V gene: TRBV4-3
D gene: .
J gene: TRBJ2-5
clone size: few
CDR3 protein: CASSQDYRRGGETQYF
CDR3 DNA: TGCGCCAGCAGCCAAGATTACCGGAGGGGGGGAGAGACCCAGTACTTC

V gene: TRBV5-4
D gene: .
J gene: TRBJ1-1
clone size: few
CDR3 protein: CASSLGGMNTEAFF
CDR3 DNA: TGTGCCAGCAGCTTGGGGGGCATGAACACTGAAGCTTTCTTT

V gene: TRBV7-8
D gene: .
J gene: TRBJ2-7
clone size: .
CDR3 protein: CASSLGIESLDEQYF
CDR3 DNA: TGTGCCAGCAGCTTAGGTATAGAGTCCTTGGACGAGCAGTACTTC

V gene: TRBV11-2
D gene: .
J gene: TRBJ2-1
clone size: .
CDR3 protein: CASSLSLAGLDEQFF
CDR3 DNA: TGTGCCAGCAGCTTAAGCTTGGCAGGGCTCGATGAGCAGTTCTTC

V gene: TRBV7-9
D gene: .
J gene: TRBJ2-5
clone size: .
CDR3 protein: CASSSRETQYF
CDR3 DNA: TGTGCCAGCAGCTCCCGAGAGACCCAGTACTTC

V gene: TRBV18
D gene: .
J gene: TRBJ2-2
clone size: few
CDR3 protein: CASSPRLPSTGELFF
CDR3 DNA: TGTGCCAGCTCACCACGACTGCCCTCCACCGGGGAGCTGTTTTTT

V gene: TRBV18
D gene: TRBD1
J gene: TRBJ2-7
clone size: .
CDR3 protein: CASSRQGVGYEQYF
CDR3 DNA: TGTGCCAGCTCGCGACAGGGGGTTGGCTACGAGCAGTACTTC

V gene: TRBV29-1
D gene: .
J gene: TRBJ2-3
clone size: few
CDR3 protein: CSVDGGTTDTQYF
CDR3 DNA: TGCAGCGTTGACGGCGGTACCACAGATACGCAGTATTTT

V gene: TRBV11-2
D gene: .
J gene: TRBJ1-6
clone size: .
CDR3 protein: CASSHPMRSYNSPLHF
CDR3 DNA: TGTGCCAGCAGCCACCCTATGCGCTCCTATAATTCACCCCTCCACTTT

V gene: TRBV29-1
D gene: .
J gene: TRBJ1-3
clone size: few
CDR3 protein: CSVAVGNTIYF
CDR3 DNA: TGCAGCGTTGCGGTGGGAAACACCATATATTTT

V gene: TRBV18
D gene: TRBD1
J gene: TRBJ1-2
clone size: few
CDR3 protein: CASSAGQGNYGYTF
CDR3 DNA: TGTGCCAGCTCGGCGGGACAGGGGAACTATGGCTACACCTTC

V gene: TRBV6-5
D gene: .
J gene: TRBJ1-2
clone size: few
CDR3 protein: CASSYDRTDRNGYTF
CDR3 DNA: TGTGCCAGCAGTTACGATCGGACAGACCGAAATGGCTACACCTTC

V gene: TRBV10-3
D gene: TRBD1
J gene: TRBJ1-5
clone size: .
CDR3 protein: CAISEGTAGNQPQHF
CDR3 DNA: TGTGCCATCAGTGAAGGGACAGCGGGCAATCAGCCCCAGCATTTT

V gene: TRBV11-2
D gene: .
J gene: TRBJ2-6
clone size: few
CDR3 protein: CASSRGWGANVLTF
CDR3 DNA: TGTGCCAGCAGCCGGGGATGGGGGGCCAACGTCCTGACTTTC

V gene: TRBV28
D gene: TRBD2
J gene: TRBJ2-3
clone size: .
CDR3 protein: CASRLAGAHTDTQYF
CDR3 DNA: TGTGCCAGCAGACTAGCGGGGGCCCACACAGATACGCAGTATTTT

V gene: TRBV7-2
D gene: TRBD1
J gene: TRBJ2-7
clone size: few
CDR3 protein: CASSPGTGGAYEQYF
CDR3 DNA: TGTGCCAGCAGCCCGGGGACAGGTGGGGCCTACGAGCAGTACTTC

V gene: TRBV29-1
D gene: .
J gene: TRBJ1-1
clone size: .
CDR3 protein: CSVEIDGTKSAFF
CDR3 DNA: TGCAGCGTTGAGATTGATGGGACAAAGAGCGCTTTCTTT

V gene: TRBV11-2
D gene: .
J gene: TRBJ1-1
clone size: .
CDR3 protein: CASSSLTTTGKNTEAFF
CDR3 DNA: TGTGCCAGCAGCTCCTTAACTACTACAGGGAAGAACACTGAAGCTTTCTTT

V gene: TRBV2
D gene: TRBD2
J gene: TRBJ2-1
clone size: .
CDR3 protein: CASGLAAYNEQFF
CDR3 DNA: TGTGCCAGCGGACTAGCGGCCTACAATGAGCAGTTCTTC

V gene: TRBV9
D gene: TRBD2
J gene: TRBJ2-7
clone size: .
CDR3 protein: CASSPRTSSHEQYF
CDR3 DNA: TGTGCCAGCAGCCCTCGGACTAGCTCGCACGAGCAGTACTTC

V gene: TRBV6-5
D gene: .
J gene: TRBJ2-3
clone size: few
CDR3 protein: CASSYSDTSGDTQYF
CDR3 DNA: TGTGCCAGCAGTTACTCGGACACCTCAGGTGATACGCAGTATTTT

V gene: TRBV29-1
D gene: .
J gene: TRBJ2-7
clone size: .
CDR3 protein: CSVVPGSYEQYF
CDR3 DNA: TGCAGCGTTGTCCCCGGGTCCTACGAGCAGTACTTC

V gene: TRBV2
D gene: TRBD2
J gene: TRBJ2-2
clone size: few
CDR3 protein: CARPGGSLNTGELFF
CDR3 DNA: TGTGCCAGACCGGGGGGGTCACTGAACACCGGGGAGCTGTTTTTT

V gene: TRBV6-5
D gene: .
J gene: TRBJ1-5
clone size: .
CDR3 protein: CASSPYSNQPQHF
CDR3 DNA: TGTGCCAGCAGTCCCTATAGCAATCAGCCCCAGCATTTT

V gene: TRBV19
D gene: TRBD2
J gene: TRBJ2-5
clone size: .
CDR3 protein: CASSIGGGYQETQYF
CDR3 DNA: TGTGCCAGTAGTATAGGCGGGGGGTACCAAGAGACCCAGTACTTC

V gene: TRBV20-1
D gene: .
J gene: TRBJ1-2
clone size: .
CDR3 protein: CSAKSGNGYTF
CDR3 DNA: TGCAGTGCTAAATCCGGGAATGGCTACACCTTC

V gene: TRBV7-9
D gene: TRBD1
J gene: TRBJ1-2
clone size: .
CDR3 protein: CASSVGTGNNYGYTF
CDR3 DNA: TGTGCCAGCAGCGTCGGGACAGGGAATAACTATGGCTACACCTTC

V gene: TRBV2
D gene: .
J gene: TRBJ1-1
clone size: few
CDR3 protein: CATGEDMNTEAFF
CDR3 DNA: TGTGCCACCGGGGAGGACATGAACACTGAAGCTTTCTTT

V gene: TRBV19
D gene: .
J gene: TRBJ2-4
clone size: .
CDR3 protein: CASSIHSVAKNIQYF
CDR3 DNA: TGTGCCAGTAGTATTCACTCTGTAGCCAAAAACATTCAGTACTTC

V gene: TRBV6-1
D gene: .
J gene: TRBJ2-3
clone size: .
CDR3 protein: CASREDTQYF
CDR3 DNA: TGTGCCAGCAGAGAGGATACGCAGTATTTT

V gene: TRBV7-2
D gene: TRBD2
J gene: TRBJ2-1
clone size: few
CDR3 protein: CASSPTSGGFNEQFF
CDR3 DNA: TGTGCCAGCAGCCCTACTAGCGGGGGTTTCAATGAGCAGTTCTTC

V gene: TRBV5-4
D gene: TRBD1
J gene: TRBJ2-5
clone size: .
CDR3 protein: CASSSGTDQETQYF
CDR3 DNA: TGTGCCAGCAGCTCCGGGACAGACCAAGAGACCCAGTACTTC

V gene: TRBV5-1
D gene: TRBD2
J gene: TRBJ2-1
clone size: .
CDR3 protein: CATAGGAGTHYNEQFF
CDR3 DNA: TGCGCCACCGCGGGGGGGGCCGGGACACATTACAATGAGCAGTTCTTC